This note documents a single TCR beta chain sequence. The record originates from a study of blood T cell repertoires in COVID-19. Whole-study context: Sources were T cells, B-cell-depleted T cells, or PBMCs; the material itself was cDNA or gDNA.

Clones were read by immunoSEQ multiplex PCR, and TCRdb kept only the in-frame ones, dropping some. The data contain under 250,000 clones, around 90% of them seen just once; the ten biggest clones take up over 1.1%. This CDR3 comprises 17 residues. Germline CDR1 and CDR2: MNHEY and SMNVEV (reference sequence). V was cut by 1 base and J by 2 bases, with 15 bases left in between. J is TRBJ2-1 and V is TRBV27; perhaps TRBD2 as D (5 bases). Sequencing input: peripheral blood. This sequence was found in a man of 80 years or more with acute or convalescent COVID-19. In nucleotides, the CDR3 is TGTGCCAGCAGTTTATTCTTTGGCGCGAGGGCCTACAATGAGCAGTTCTTC. Translated, it gives CASSLFFGARAYNEQFF.